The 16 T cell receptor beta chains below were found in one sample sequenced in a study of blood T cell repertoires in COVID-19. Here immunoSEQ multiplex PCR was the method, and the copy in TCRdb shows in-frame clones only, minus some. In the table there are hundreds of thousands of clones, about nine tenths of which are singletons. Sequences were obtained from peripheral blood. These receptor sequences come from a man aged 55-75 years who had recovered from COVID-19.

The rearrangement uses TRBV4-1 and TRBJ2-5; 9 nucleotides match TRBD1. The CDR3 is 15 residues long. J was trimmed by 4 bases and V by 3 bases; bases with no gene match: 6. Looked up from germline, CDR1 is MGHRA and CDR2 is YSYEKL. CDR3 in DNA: TGCGCCAGCAGCCAGCAGGACAGGGGAGGAGAGACCCAGTACTTC. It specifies CASSQQDRGGETQYF.

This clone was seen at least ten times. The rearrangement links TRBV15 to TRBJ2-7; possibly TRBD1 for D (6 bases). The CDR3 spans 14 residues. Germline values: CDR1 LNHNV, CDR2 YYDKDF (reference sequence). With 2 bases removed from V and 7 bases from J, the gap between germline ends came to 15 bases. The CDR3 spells CATSRRDTFREQYF. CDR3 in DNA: TGTGCCACCAGCAGAAGGGACACCTTCAGGGAGCAGTACTTC.

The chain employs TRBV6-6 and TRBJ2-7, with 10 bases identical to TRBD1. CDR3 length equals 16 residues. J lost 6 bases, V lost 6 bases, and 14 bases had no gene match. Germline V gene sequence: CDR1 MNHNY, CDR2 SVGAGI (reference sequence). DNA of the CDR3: TGTGCCAGCAGGGAACTGACAGGGGGCAGTAACGGCGAGCAGTACTTC. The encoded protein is CASRELTGGSNGEQYF.

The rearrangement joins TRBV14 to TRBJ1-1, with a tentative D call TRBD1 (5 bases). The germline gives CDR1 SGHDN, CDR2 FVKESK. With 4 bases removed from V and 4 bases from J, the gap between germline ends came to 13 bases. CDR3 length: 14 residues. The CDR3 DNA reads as TGTGCCAGCAGCCCCAGACTAGGGGCCACTGAAGCTTTCTTT. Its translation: CASSPRLGATEAFF.

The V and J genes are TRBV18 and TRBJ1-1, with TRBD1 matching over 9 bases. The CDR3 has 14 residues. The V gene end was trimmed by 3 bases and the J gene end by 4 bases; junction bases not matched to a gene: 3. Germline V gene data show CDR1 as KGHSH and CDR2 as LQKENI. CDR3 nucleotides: TGTGCCAGCTCACCGACAGGGGGTGGCACTGAAGCTTTCTTT. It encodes CASSPTGGGTEAFF.

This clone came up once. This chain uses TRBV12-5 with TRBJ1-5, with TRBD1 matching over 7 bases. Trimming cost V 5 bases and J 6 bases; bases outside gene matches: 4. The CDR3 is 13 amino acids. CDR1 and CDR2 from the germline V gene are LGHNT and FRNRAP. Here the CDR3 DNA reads TGTGCTAGTGGTCTCCGACAGGGTCAGCCCCAGCATTTT. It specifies CASGLRQGQPQHF. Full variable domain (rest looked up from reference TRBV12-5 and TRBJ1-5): DARVTQTPRHKVTEMGQEVTMRCQPILGHNTVFWYRQTMMQGLELLAYFRNRAPLDDSGMPKDRFSAEMPDATLATLKIQPSEPRDSAVYFCASGLRQGQPQHFGDGTRLSIL.

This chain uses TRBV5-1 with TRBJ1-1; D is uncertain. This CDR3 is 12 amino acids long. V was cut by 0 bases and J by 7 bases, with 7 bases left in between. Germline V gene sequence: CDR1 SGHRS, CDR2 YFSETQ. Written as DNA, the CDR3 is TGCGCCAGCAGCTTGGCGCGGGATGAAGCTTTCTTT. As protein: CASSLARDEAFF.

The CDR3 spells CASSLEHQSYTEAFF. DNA for the CDR3: TGTGCCAGCAGCTTAGAACATCAGTCGTACACTGAAGCTTTCTTT. The chain combines TRBV7-2 with TRBJ1-1; D is undetermined. Germline CDR1 reads SGHTA; CDR2 reads FQGNSA. This CDR3 comprises 15 residues. The V end was cut by 1 base, the J end by 3 bases, with 12 bases between. Looking up the rest from reference TRBV7-2 and TRBJ1-1 gives the full variable domain: GAGVSQSPSNKVTEKGKDVELRCDPISGHTALYWYRQSLGQGLEFLIYFQGNSAPDKSGLPSDRFSAERTGGSVSTLTIQRTQQEDSAVYLCASSLEHQSYTEAFFGQGTRLTVV.

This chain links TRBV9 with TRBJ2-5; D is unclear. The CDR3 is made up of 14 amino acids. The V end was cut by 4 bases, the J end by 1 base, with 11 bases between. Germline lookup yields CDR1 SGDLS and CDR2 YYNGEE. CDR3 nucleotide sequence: TGTGCCAGCAGCCTGGGCCCCTTCCAAGAGACCCAGTACTTC. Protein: CASSLGPFQETQYF.

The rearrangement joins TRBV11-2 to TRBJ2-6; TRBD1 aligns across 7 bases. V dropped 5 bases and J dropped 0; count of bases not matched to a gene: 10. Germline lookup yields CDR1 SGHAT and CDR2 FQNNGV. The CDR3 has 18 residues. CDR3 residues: CASSPRQGGGSGANVLTF. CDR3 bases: TGTGCCAGCAGCCCTAGACAGGGTGGGGGCTCTGGGGCCAACGTCCTGACTTTC.

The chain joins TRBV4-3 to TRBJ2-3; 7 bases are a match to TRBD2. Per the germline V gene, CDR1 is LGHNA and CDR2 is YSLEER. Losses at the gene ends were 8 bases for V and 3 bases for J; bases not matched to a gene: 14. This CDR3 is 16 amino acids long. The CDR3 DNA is TGCGCCAGCGCACCCCGTGCGGCGGGAGAGACAGATACGCAGTATTTT. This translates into CASAPRAAGETDTQYF.

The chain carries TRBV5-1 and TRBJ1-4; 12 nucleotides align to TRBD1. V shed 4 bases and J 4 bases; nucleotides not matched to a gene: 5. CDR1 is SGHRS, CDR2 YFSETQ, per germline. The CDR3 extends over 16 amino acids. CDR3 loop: CASSPGQGAFNEKLFF. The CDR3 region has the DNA TGCGCCAGCAGCCCGGGACAGGGGGCGTTTAATGAAAAACTGTTTTTT.

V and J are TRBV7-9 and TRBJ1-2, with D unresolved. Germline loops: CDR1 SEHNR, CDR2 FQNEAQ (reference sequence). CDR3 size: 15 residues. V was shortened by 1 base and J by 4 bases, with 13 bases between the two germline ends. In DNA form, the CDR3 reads TGTGCCAGCAGCTTAGGGCAGCTCGAGGGCTATGGCTACACCTTC. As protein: CASSLGQLEGYGYTF.

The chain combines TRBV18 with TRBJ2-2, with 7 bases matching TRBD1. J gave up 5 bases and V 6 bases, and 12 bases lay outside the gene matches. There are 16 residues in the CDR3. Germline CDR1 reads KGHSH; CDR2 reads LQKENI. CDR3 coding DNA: TGTGCCAGCTCCGCTACCCGGGGACAGCTGACCGGGGAGCTGTTTTTT. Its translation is CASSATRGQLTGELFF.

CDR3 in DNA: TGTGCCAGCAGCGCCCGGGACAGAGATTACAATGAGCAGTTCTTC. It specifies CASSARDRDYNEQFF. The chain joins TRBV7-3 to TRBJ2-1; 7 positions match TRBD1. CDR1 and CDR2 from the germline V gene are SGHTA and FQGTGA. J gave up 4 bases and V 5 bases, and 8 bases lay outside the gene matches. This CDR3 has 15 amino acids.

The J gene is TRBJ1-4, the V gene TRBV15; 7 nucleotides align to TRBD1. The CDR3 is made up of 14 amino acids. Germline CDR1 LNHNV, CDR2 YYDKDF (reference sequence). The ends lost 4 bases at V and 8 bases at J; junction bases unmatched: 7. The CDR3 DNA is TGTGCCACCAGCACTTACAGGGGCGAGGAAAAACTGTTTTTT. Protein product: CATSTYRGEEKLFF.